A selection of T cell receptor beta chains follows, all from one sample in a study of blood T cells in healthy people across ages. One entry per CDR3 protein, called by TCRdb with MiXCR from the 5' RACE reads. The sample lists over 950,000 distinct CDR3 sequences, roughly two fifths occurring once. The sequenced sample was blood. Receptors originate from a man between 18 and 35 years old in good health. The CDR3 runs from the conserved cysteine through the conserved F or W. A D gene is named only where the DNA matches it firmly. Expanded clones are given a class, and other clones once, few, many or no size at all.

j_call	d_call	clone_size	v_call	cdr3_aa	cdr3_nt
TRBJ2-7	TRBD1	few	TRBV29-1	CSVTGGAYEQYF	TGCAGCGTTACAGGGGGCGCCTACGAGCAGTACTTC
TRBJ1-1	-	-	TRBV6-6	CASSYSIQGRTEAFF	TGTGCCAGCAGTTACTCCATACAGGGTCGTACTGAAGCTTTCTTT
TRBJ1-2	-	-	TRBV15	CATSRDAGTPYSYTF	TGTGCCACCAGCAGAGATGCGGGGACCCCTTATAGCTACACCTTC
TRBJ2-3	-	-	TRBV7-2	CASSPNLPTDTQYF	TGTGCCAGCAGCCCCAACCTCCCCACAGATACGCAGTATTTT
TRBJ2-1	TRBD1	few	TRBV5-1	CASSLKATGVGNEQFF	TGCGCCAGCAGCTTGAAAGCGACAGGGGTGGGCAATGAGCAGTTCTTC
TRBJ2-2	TRBD2	few	TRBV6-2/TRBV6-3	CASSPGLARTGELFF	TGTGCCAGCAGCCCGGGACTAGCGAGGACCGGGGAGCTGTTTTTT
TRBJ2-3	-	-	TRBV5-1	CASSWAASTDTQYF	TGCGCCAGCAGCTGGGCCGCTAGCACAGATACGCAGTATTTT
TRBJ1-2	-	-	TRBV6-5	CASSYSPGAFDGYTF	TGTGCCAGCAGTTACTCCCCGGGGGCCTTCGATGGCTACACCTTC
TRBJ1-5	-	-	TRBV6-5	CASSCSGSLEQPQHF	TGTGCCAGCAGTTGCTCTGGGTCTCTTGAGCAGCCCCAGCATTTT
TRBJ1-5	-	-	TRBV7-8	CASSSRWQSDSNQPQHF	TGTGCCAGCAGCTCCCGGTGGCAGAGCGATAGCAATCAGCCCCAGCATTTT
TRBJ1-2	-	-	TRBV20-1	CSAPTDYGYTF	TGCAGTGCCCCGACAGACTATGGCTACACCTTC
TRBJ2-1	TRBD1	many	TRBV29-1	CSVGYNTGAQDNEQFF	TGCAGCGTTGGGTACAATACAGGGGCTCAGGACAATGAGCAGTTCTTC
TRBJ1-2	-	few	TRBV29-1	CSVESGVNYGYTF	TGCAGCGTTGAATCGGGGGTCAACTATGGCTACACCTTC
TRBJ2-7	-	many	TRBV29-1	CSVVGASYEQYF	TGCAGCGTGGTAGGGGCTTCCTACGAGCAGTACTTC
TRBJ1-1	-	-	TRBV20-1	CSALPTDGTEAFF	TGCAGTGCCCTACCCACCGACGGGACTGAAGCTTTCTTT
TRBJ2-2	-	few	TRBV29-1	CSVEVGEVSGELFF	TGCAGCGTTGAAGTGGGCGAGGTTAGCGGGGAGCTGTTTTTT
TRBJ2-3	TRBD2	-	TRBV7-2	CASSLVVSGGAVGTDTQYF	TGTGCCAGCAGCTTAGTCGTTAGCGGGGGGGCCGTGGGCACAGATACGCAGTATTTT
TRBJ2-4	-	-	TRBV12-2	CASRLGPEDRTLAKNIQYF	TGTGCAAGTCGCTTAGGACCCGAGGACAGAACTTTAGCCAAAAACATTCAGTACTTC
TRBJ1-1	-	-	TRBV30	CASQQEFEAFF	TGTGCCTCGCAACAGGAATTTGAAGCTTTCTTT
TRBJ2-1	TRBD1	few	TRBV5-8	CASSHRGRTGSFNEQFF	TGTGCCAGCAGCCACCGGGGCCGGACAGGCAGTTTCAATGAGCAGTTCTTC
TRBJ2-5	TRBD2	-	TRBV9	CASSPQGLADFQETQYF	TGTGCCAGCAGCCCCCAAGGTCTAGCGGATTTCCAAGAGACCCAGTACTTC
TRBJ2-7	-	-	TRBV5-5	CASSLVSTRTEQYF	TGTGCCAGCAGCTTGGTTTCGACAAGAACCGAGCAGTACTTC
TRBJ1-4	-	-	TRBV19	CASSIRGDGEKLFF	TGTGCCAGTAGTATAAGGGGCGACGGTGAAAAACTGTTTTTT
TRBJ2-1	-	-	TRBV11-2	CASTPGQNYNEQFF	TGTGCCAGCACCCCGGGCCAAAACTACAATGAGCAGTTCTTC
TRBJ1-2	-	few	TRBV15	CATSRRTRANNYGYTF	TGTGCCACCAGCAGGCGAACCCGGGCAAATAACTATGGCTACACCTTC
TRBJ2-7	TRBD1	-	TRBV2	CASSERDRALEQYF	TGTGCCAGCAGTGAAAGGGACAGGGCCCTCGAGCAGTACTTC
TRBJ2-5	-	few	TRBV20-1	CSARDFRERAETQYF	TGCAGTGCTAGAGATTTCAGGGAGAGGGCCGAGACCCAGTACTTC
TRBJ2-3	TRBD2	few	TRBV12-3/TRBV12-4	CASSLLAARTDTQYF	TGTGCCAGCAGTTTACTAGCGGCCCGCACAGATACGCAGTATTTT
TRBJ1-4	-	-	TRBV4-2	CASSPPAHNEKLFF	TGTGCCAGCAGCCCTCCGGCCCATAATGAAAAACTGTTTTTT
TRBJ1-6	-	few	TRBV12-3/TRBV12-4	CASRKTGSYNSPLHF	TGTGCCAGCCGAAAAACAGGTTCCTATAATTCACCCCTCCACTTT
TRBJ1-6	TRBD1	few	TRBV5-1	CASSLGTGDYNSPLHF	TGCGCCAGCAGCTTGGGGACAGGGGACTATAATTCACCCCTCCACTTT
TRBJ2-4	-	few	TRBV27	CASSQEGGLNIQYF	TGTGCCAGCAGCCAGGAGGGGGGGCTAAACATTCAGTACTTC
TRBJ2-1	-	-	TRBV9	CASSTTSGYNEQFF	TGTGCCAGCAGCACGACTAGTGGCTACAATGAGCAGTTCTTC
TRBJ2-1	TRBD1	few	TRBV12-3/TRBV12-4	CASSPPRTGGISPEQFF	TGTGCCAGCAGTCCACCTCGGACAGGGGGTATATCCCCTGAGCAGTTCTTC
TRBJ1-5	-	-	TRBV7-6	CASSPETGNSNQPQHF	TGTGCCAGCAGCCCGGAGACAGGAAATAGCAATCAGCCCCAGCATTTT
TRBJ1-4	-	few	TRBV7-9	CASSPQAASSEKLFF	TGTGCCAGCAGCCCCCAGGCCGCAAGTAGTGAAAAACTGTTTTTT
TRBJ2-2	-	few	TRBV12-3/TRBV12-4	CASSPSARNTGELFF	TGTGCCAGCAGTCCGTCCGCCAGAAACACCGGGGAGCTGTTTTTT
TRBJ2-3	-	-	TRBV5-1	CASAEPPIDTQYF	TGCGCCAGCGCCGAACCCCCCATTGATACGCAGTATTTT
TRBJ1-1	-	-	TRBV10-3	CAISSGLDTEAFF	TGTGCCATCAGCTCAGGGTTGGACACTGAAGCTTTCTTT
TRBJ2-3	-	-	TRBV9	CASSDPPTQYF	TGTGCCAGCAGCGACCCTCCTACGCAGTATTTT
TRBJ2-1	-	-	TRBV9	CASSVGDVYNEQFF	TGTGCCAGCAGCGTAGGGGACGTTTACAATGAGCAGTTCTTC
TRBJ2-1	TRBD1	-	TRBV5-1	CASFRDRMINEQFF	TGCGCCAGTTTCCGGGACAGGATGATCAATGAGCAGTTCTTC
TRBJ1-1	-	few	TRBV7-3	CASNLHRAYTEAFF	TGTGCCAGCAATCTGCACAGGGCATACACTGAAGCTTTCTTT
TRBJ1-1	-	-	TRBV4-2	CASSTPPMDTEAFF	TGTGCCAGCAGCACCCCCCCCATGGACACTGAAGCTTTCTTT
TRBJ1-5	-	-	TRBV6-6	CASSYGAGSQPQHF	TGTGCCAGCAGTTACGGGGCAGGATCGCAGCCCCAGCATTTT
TRBJ2-3	-	-	TRBV7-2	CASSLGRTDMQYF	TGTGCCAGCAGCTTAGGGCGAACAGATATGCAGTATTTT
TRBJ2-1	TRBD2	-	TRBV5-4	CASSWGGLAVNEQFF	TGTGCCAGCAGCTGGGGGGGACTAGCAGTCAATGAGCAGTTCTTC
TRBJ2-1	-	many	TRBV29-1	CSGEGGSYTSSYNEQFF	TGCAGCGGAGAGGGGGGTTCCTATACGAGCTCCTACAATGAGCAGTTCTTC
TRBJ2-1	TRBD2	few	TRBV20-1	CSAPHGTINEQFF	TGCAGTGCTCCACACGGGACTATCAATGAGCAGTTCTTC
TRBJ2-1	TRBD1	-	TRBV29-1	CSVEDLGQGWYNEQFF	TGCAGCGTTGAAGATCTGGGACAGGGGTGGTACAATGAGCAGTTCTTC
TRBJ2-3	-	-	TRBV15	CATSRDRGGPDTQYF	TGTGCCACCAGCAGAGATAGAGGGGGTCCAGATACGCAGTATTTT
TRBJ1-2	-	-	TRBV10-3	CAIREVANKGVNGYTF	TGTGCCATCAGGGAGGTTGCTAACAAGGGGGTGAATGGCTACACCTTC
TRBJ1-6	-	-	TRBV20-1	CSARRTAVNSPLHF	TGCAGTGCTAGAAGGACGGCCGTAAATTCACCCCTCCACTTT
TRBJ1-1	-	few	TRBV12-3/TRBV12-4	CASYGAEAFF	TGTGCCAGCTATGGGGCGGAAGCTTTCTTT
TRBJ2-1	TRBD2	few	TRBV6-5	CASSYSVAGVSYNEQFF	TGTGCCAGCAGTTACTCTGTAGCGGGGGTTTCCTACAATGAGCAGTTCTTC